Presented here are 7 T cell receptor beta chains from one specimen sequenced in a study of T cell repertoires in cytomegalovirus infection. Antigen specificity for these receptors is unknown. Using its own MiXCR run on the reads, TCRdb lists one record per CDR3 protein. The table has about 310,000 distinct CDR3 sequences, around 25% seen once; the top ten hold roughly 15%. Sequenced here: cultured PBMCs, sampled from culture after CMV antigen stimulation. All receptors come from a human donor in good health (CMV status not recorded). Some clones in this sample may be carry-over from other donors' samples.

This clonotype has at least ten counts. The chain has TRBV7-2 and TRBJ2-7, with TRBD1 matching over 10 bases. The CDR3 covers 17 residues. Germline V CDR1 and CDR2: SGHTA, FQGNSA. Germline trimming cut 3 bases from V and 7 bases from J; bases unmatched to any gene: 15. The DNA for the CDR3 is TGTGCCAGCAGCTTGAGTCGAATGCCCGGACAGGGGGTTGAGCAGTACGTC. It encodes CASSLSRMPGQGVEQYV.

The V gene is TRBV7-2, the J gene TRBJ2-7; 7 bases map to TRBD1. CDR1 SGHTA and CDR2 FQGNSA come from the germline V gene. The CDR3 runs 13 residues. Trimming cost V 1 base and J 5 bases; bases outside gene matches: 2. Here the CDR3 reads CASSLGDRDEQYF. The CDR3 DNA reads TGTGCCAGCAGCTTAGGCGACAGGGACGAGCAGTACTTC.

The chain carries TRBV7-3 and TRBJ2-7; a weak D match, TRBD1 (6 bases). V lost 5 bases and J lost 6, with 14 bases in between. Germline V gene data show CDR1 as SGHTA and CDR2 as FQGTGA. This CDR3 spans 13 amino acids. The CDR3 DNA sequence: TGTGCCAGCAGCCGGGACACTACGAGCGAGCAGTACTTC. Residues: CASSRDTTSEQYF.

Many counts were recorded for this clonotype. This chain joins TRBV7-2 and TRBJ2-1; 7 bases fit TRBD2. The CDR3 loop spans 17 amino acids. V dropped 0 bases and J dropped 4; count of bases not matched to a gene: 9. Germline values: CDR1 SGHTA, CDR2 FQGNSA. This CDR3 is CASSLAGGRATYNEQFF. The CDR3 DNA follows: TGTGCCAGCAGCTTAGCGGGGGGGAGGGCCACTTACAATGAGCAGTTCTTC.

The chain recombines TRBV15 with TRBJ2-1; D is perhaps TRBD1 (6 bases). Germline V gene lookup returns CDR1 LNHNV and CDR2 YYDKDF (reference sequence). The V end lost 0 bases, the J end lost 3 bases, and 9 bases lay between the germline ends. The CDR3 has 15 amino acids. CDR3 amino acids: CATSRDLQGYNEQFF. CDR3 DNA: TGTGCCACCAGCAGAGATCTACAGGGCTACAATGAGCAGTTCTTC.

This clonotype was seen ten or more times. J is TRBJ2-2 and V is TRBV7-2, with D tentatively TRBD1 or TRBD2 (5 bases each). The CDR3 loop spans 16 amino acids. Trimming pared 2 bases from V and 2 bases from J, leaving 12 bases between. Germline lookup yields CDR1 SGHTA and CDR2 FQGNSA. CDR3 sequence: CASSLLPGRNTGELFF. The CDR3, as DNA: TGTGCCAGCAGCTTACTTCCGGGACGTAACACCGGGGAGCTGTTTTTT.

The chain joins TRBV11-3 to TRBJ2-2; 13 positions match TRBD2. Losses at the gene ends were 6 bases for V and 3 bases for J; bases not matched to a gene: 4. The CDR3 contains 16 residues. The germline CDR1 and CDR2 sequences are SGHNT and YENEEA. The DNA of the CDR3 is TGTGCCAGCAGTAGACTAGCGGGAGGACACACCGGGGAGCTGTTTTTT. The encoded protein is CASSRLAGGHTGELFF.